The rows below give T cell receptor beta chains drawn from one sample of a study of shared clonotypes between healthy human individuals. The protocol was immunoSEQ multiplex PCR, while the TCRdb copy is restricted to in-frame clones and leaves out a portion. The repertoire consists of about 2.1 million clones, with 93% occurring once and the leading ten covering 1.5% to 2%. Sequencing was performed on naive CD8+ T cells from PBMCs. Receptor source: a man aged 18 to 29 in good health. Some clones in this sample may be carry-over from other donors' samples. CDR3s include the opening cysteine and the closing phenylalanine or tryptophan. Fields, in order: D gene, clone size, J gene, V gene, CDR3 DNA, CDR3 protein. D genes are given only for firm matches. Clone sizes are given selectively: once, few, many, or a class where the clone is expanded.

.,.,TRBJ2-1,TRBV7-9,TGTGCCAGCAGCTTAGGGGGGAGTGAGCAGTTCTTC,CASSLGGSEQFF
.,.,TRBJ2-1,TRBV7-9,TGTGCCAGCAGCTTAGTCAGTGTGGGAGCCTACAATGAGCAGTTCTTC,CASSLVSVGAYNEQFF
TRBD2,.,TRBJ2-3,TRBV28,TGTGCCAGCAGCCTCGGACTAGCGGGGGGCACAGATACGCAGTATTTT,CASSLGLAGGTDTQYF
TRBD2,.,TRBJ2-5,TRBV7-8,TGTGCCAGCAGCTCGTATTTGCGGGAGGGCGGGGAGACCCAGTACTTC,CASSSYLREGGETQYF
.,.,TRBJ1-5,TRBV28,TGTGCCAGCAGCCACACCAGGATGTCGCCCCAGCATTTT,CASSHTRMSPQHF
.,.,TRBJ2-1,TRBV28,TGTGCCAGCAGTTTCCTCCGCGATGAGCAGTTCTTC,CASSFLRDEQFF
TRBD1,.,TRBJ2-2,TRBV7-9,TGTGCACAGGGGACAGGCCCGAACACCGGGGAGCTGTTTTTT,CAQGTGPNTGELFF
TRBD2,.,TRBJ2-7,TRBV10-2,TGCGCCAGCAGTGAGAGTCTAGCGGGACGGTACGAGCAGTACTTC,CASSESLAGRYEQYF
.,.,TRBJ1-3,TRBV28,TGTGCCAGCGGACCGAGTGGGCCGGTGGGGATCGGAAACACCATATATTTT,CASGPSGPVGIGNTIYF
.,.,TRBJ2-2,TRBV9,TGTGCCAGCAGCGACCCCGGGACCACGAACACCGGGGAGCTGTTTTTT,CASSDPGTTNTGELFF
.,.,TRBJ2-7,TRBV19,TGTGCCAGTAGCCTGACAGTGGCGGACTCCTACGAGCAGTACTTC,CASSLTVADSYEQYF
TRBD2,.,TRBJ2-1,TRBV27,TGTGCCAGCGCCCGGGACTACGGTGTCGATGAGCAGTTCTTC,CASARDYGVDEQFF
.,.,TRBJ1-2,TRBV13,TGTGCCAGCAGCCCCACAGAAAGGGTTTCTTATGGCTACACCTTC,CASSPTERVSYGYTF
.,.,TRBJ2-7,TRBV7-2,TGTGCCAGCAGCTTAGCAGTGACAGGAAGCTCCTACGAGCAGTACTTC,CASSLAVTGSSYEQYF
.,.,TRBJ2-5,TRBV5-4,TGTGCCAGCGGCTCCATTCGAGGAGAGACCCAGTACTTC,CASGSIRGETQYF
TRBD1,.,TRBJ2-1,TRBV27,TGTGCCAGCAAAATCGGGACAGGGAGTAACAATGAGCAGTTCTTC,CASKIGTGSNNEQFF
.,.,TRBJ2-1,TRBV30,TGTGCCTGGAGTGTGAGGGGGAGTCCGTCGTCGCAGTTCTTC,CAWSVRGSPSSQFF
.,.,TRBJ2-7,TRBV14,TGTGCCAGCAGCCCCGGGACGCGATACGAGCAGTACTTC,CASSPGTRYEQYF
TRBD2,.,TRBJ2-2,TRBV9,TGTGCCAGCAGCTTAAGCGGGGGCGGTCTTGATCTCCCCGGGGAGCTGTTTTTT,CASSLSGGGLDLPGELFF
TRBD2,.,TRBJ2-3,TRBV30,TGTGCCTGGAGGGGTACTAGCGGGTTGTATTTT,CAWRGTSGLYF
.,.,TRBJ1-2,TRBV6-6,TGTGCCAGCAGTTACTCCAGGGTTAACTCCGATGGCTACACCTTC,CASSYSRVNSDGYTF
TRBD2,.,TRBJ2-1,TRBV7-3,TGTGCCAGCAGCTGGGCGGGAGCCCAATACAATGAGCAGTTCTTC,CASSWAGAQYNEQFF
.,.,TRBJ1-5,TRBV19,TGTGCCAGTAGTATAGAAGCAGGGGTAGGCCAGCCCCAGCATTTT,CASSIEAGVGQPQHF
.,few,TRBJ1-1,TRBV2,TGTGCCAGCAGGGTGACAGAACTAACTGAAGCTTTCTTT,CASRVTELTEAFF
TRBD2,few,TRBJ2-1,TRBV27,TGTGCCAGCAGTTTAGCGGGAGGTTGGAATGAGCAGTTCTTC,CASSLAGGWNEQFF
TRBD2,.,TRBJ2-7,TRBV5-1,TGCGCCAGCAGCCCCAAACTAGCGGGGACCTACGAGCAGTACTTC,CASSPKLAGTYEQYF
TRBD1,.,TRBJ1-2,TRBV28,TGTGCCAGGCCGGGACAGGGGGATTATGGCTACACCTTC,CARPGQGDYGYTF
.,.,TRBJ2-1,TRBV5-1,TGCGCCAGCATGGGTCTGTCCTACAATGAGCAGTTCTTC,CASMGLSYNEQFF
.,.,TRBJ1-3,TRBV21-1,TGTGCCAGCAGCGTCCGGGACAGGGGATTTGGAAACACCATATATTTT,CASSVRDRGFGNTIYF
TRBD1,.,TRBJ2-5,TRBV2,TGTGCCAGCAGTGAAGAGGACAGGCAAGAGACCCAGTACTTC,CASSEEDRQETQYF
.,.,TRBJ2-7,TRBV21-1,TGTGCCAGCAGCAAAGCATCCGGGACTAGGGCCCACGAGCAGTACTTC,CASSKASGTRAHEQYF
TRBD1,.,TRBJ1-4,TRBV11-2,TGTGCCAGCAGCTCCCGAGACAGGGTCGAAAAACTGTTTTTT,CASSSRDRVEKLFF
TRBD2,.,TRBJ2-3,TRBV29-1,TGCAGCGTCAGCGGGGAGGGCACAGATACGCAGTATTTT,CSVSGEGTDTQYF
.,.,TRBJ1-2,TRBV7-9,TGTGCCAGCAGCTCACTGGACTATGGCTACACCTTC,CASSSLDYGYTF
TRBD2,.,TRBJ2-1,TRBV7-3,TGTGCCAGCAGCCCCACGCCGGGACTAGGTGCCTACAATGAGCAGTTCTTC,CASSPTPGLGAYNEQFF
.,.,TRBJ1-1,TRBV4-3,TGCGCCAGCAGCCAAGATAGCGACAGCGAGCTGAACACTGAAGCTTTCTTT,CASSQDSDSELNTEAFF
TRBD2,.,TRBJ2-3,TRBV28,TGTGCCAGCAGTCCCCCAAGTAGCGGGAGCGCAGATACGCAGTATTTT,CASSPPSSGSADTQYF